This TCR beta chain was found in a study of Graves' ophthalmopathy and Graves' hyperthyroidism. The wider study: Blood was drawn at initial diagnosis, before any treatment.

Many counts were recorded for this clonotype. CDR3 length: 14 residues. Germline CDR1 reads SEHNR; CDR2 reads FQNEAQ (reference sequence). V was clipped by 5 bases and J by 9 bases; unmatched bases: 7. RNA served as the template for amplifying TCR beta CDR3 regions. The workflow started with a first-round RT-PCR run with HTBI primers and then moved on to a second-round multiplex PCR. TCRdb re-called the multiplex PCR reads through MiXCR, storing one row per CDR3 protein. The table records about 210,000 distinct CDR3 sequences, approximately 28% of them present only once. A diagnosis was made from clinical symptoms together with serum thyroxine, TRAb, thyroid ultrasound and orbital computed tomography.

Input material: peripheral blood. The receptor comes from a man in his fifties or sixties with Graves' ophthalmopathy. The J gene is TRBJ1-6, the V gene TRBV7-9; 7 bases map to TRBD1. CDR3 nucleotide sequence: TGTGCCAGCAGCGCGTCAAGGGGGCCTTCACCCCTCCACTTT. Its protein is CASSASRGPSPLHF.